Listed here are 27 T cell receptor beta chains from one sample, sequenced in a study of shared clonotypes between healthy human individuals. TCRdb's copy holds only in-frame clones and misses some; the assay was immunoSEQ multiplex PCR. The sample gives 2,500,000 or so clones, 80% to 95% of which show up once; approximately 0.35% is in the top ten. Sequencing was done on a sample of naive CD4+ T cells from PBMCs. Noted subset: CD45RA+ positively selected. Every receptor here comes from a man aged 18 to 30 in good health. Some clones in this sample may be carry-over from other donors' samples.

The chain joins TRBV11-3 to TRBJ2-1, with TRBD1 as a possible D gene (6 bases). CDR3 length: 13 amino acids. Germline V gene data show CDR1 as SGHNT and CDR2 as YENEEA. V gave up 5 bases and J gave up 8 bases, with 13 bases separating them. Written as DNA, the CDR3 is TGTGCCAGCAGCGGGTGGGGACACGATGAGCAGTTCTTC. It encodes CASSGWGHDEQFF.

The chain links TRBV18 to TRBJ2-1; D is unclear. V lost 2 bases to trimming and J lost 2 bases, with 7 bases between them. There are 14 residues in the CDR3. The germline gives CDR1 KGHSH, CDR2 LQKENI. CDR3 nucleotides: TGTGCCAGCTCACCAGGGATCCCCTACAATGAGCAGTTCTTC. This translates into CASSPGIPYNEQFF.

The V gene is TRBV10-3, the J gene TRBJ2-7, with D tentatively TRBD2 (6 bases). CDR3 length: 14 amino acids. CDR1 is ENHRY and CDR2 is SYGVKD in the germline V gene. Between the trimmed V and J ends, which lost 0 bases and 5 bases, there was a span of 11 bases. The CDR3 here is CAISESGGRDEQYF. In nucleotides, the CDR3 is TGTGCCATCAGTGAGTCCGGAGGGCGGGACGAGCAGTACTTC.

V gene TRBV12-5 combines with J gene TRBJ2-1; D unclear. This CDR3 has 12 residues. Looked up from germline, CDR1 is LGHNT and CDR2 is FRNRAP. Between the trimmed V and J ends, which lost 6 bases and 8 bases, there was a span of 11 bases. The CDR3 DNA sequence: TGTGCTAGTGGCAAAGACTGGTATGAGCAGTTCTTC. It translates to CASGKDWYEQFF.

The J gene is TRBJ2-1, the V gene TRBV30; 11 nucleotides align to TRBD2. V lost 1 base to trimming and J lost 5 bases; unmatched junction nucleotides: 10. Germline lookup yields CDR1 GTSNPN and CDR2 SVGIG (reference sequence). CDR3 length: 17 residues. The CDR3 DNA follows: TGTGCCTGGAGTGCCCTACGGACTAGCGGGCCCCACAATGAGCAGTTCTTC. Protein sequence: CAWSALRTSGPHNEQFF. The whole variable domain, remainder taken from reference TRBV30 and TRBJ2-1, is SQTIHQWPATLVQPVGSPLSLECTVEGTSNPNLYWYRQAAGRGLQLLFYSVGIGQISSEVPQNLSASRPQDRQFILSSKKLLLSDSGFYLCAWSALRTSGPHNEQFFGPGTRLTVL.

CDR3 sequence: CASSQDQGLLTSRAKNIQYF. The CDR3 region has the DNA TGCGCCAGCAGCCAAGATCAGGGACTCCTCACCAGTCGAGCCAAAAACATTCAGTACTTC. V usage is TRBV4-3 and J usage is TRBJ2-4; D perhaps matches TRBD2 (6 bases). This CDR3 is built from 20 residues. Germline CDR1 LGHNA, CDR2 YSLEER. The ends were cut back, 0 bases at V and 0 bases at J, with 21 bases in the middle.

The table lists this clone with a few counts. The chain links TRBV7-9 to TRBJ1-1; the match to TRBD1 covers 10 bases. Losses at the gene ends were 5 bases for V and 4 bases for J; bases not matched to a gene: 4. The germline gives CDR1 SEHNR, CDR2 FQNEAQ (reference sequence). This CDR3 is 14 amino acids long. For the CDR3, the DNA is TGTGCCAGCAGCACGGACAGGGGGTCCACTGAAGCTTTCTTT. It specifies CASSTDRGSTEAFF.

This clone was seen a single time. This chain joins TRBV28 and TRBJ1-2; D ambiguous. Germline V gene lookup returns CDR1 MDHEN and CDR2 SYDVKM. The V end was cut by 4 bases, the J end by 7 bases, with 4 bases between. The CDR3 extends over 10 amino acids. CDR3 sequence (DNA): TGTGCCAGCAGTTCTAGTGGCTACACCTTC. It is translated as CASSSSGYTF.

The rearrangement uses TRBV7-7 and TRBJ2-1; 7 bases line up with TRBD2. Germline V gene lookup returns CDR1 SSHAT and CDR2 FNYEAQ (reference sequence). Trimming removed 5 bases from V and 0 bases from J; junction bases left unmatched: 10. The CDR3 sequence is 17 residues long. CDR3 DNA sequence: TGTGCCAGCAGCCCTCGCGGGGGTCCGGGCTCCTACAATGAGCAGTTCTTC. Encoded protein: CASSPRGGPGSYNEQFF.

This chain joins TRBV4-1 and TRBJ2-1; D may correspond to TRBD1 or TRBD2 (6 bases each). V lost 3 bases and J 5 bases, leaving 23 bases between the germline ends. The CDR3 length is 18 residues. Germline assignment: CDR1 MGHRA and CDR2 YSYEKL. This CDR3 is CASSHSPPRGLPHNEQFF. CDR3 DNA: TGCGCCAGCAGCCATTCCCCCCCCCGGGGGCTCCCACACAATGAGCAGTTCTTC.

The chain carries TRBV6-5 and TRBJ2-3; D is possibly TRBD1 or TRBD2 (5 bases each). The length of the CDR3 is 16 residues. Trimming removed 4 bases at V and 7 bases at J, with 21 bases between. CDR1 MNHEY and CDR2 SVGAGI come from the germline V gene. CDR3 protein: CASSSGTGYWGYTQYF. The CDR3 region has the DNA TGTGCCAGCAGTTCCGGTACGGGGTACTGGGGGTATACGCAGTATTTT.

The rearrangement joins TRBV6-5 to TRBJ2-7, with D tentatively TRBD1 or TRBD2 (5 bases each). This CDR3 is 12 amino acids long. The germline V gene encodes CDR1 MNHEY and CDR2 SVGAGI. The V gene lost 4 bases and the J gene lost 5 bases, with 9 bases spanning the gap. CDR3 sequence: CASSSGSHEQYF. DNA of the CDR3: TGTGCCAGCAGTTCAGGGAGCCACGAGCAGTACTTC.

The rearrangement joins TRBV5-1 to TRBJ2-7; 8 nucleotides match TRBD2. Looked up from germline, CDR1 is SGHRS and CDR2 is YFSETQ. The ends lost 3 bases at V and 4 bases at J; junction bases unmatched: 15. The CDR3 is made up of 17 amino acids. CDR3 sequence (DNA): TGCGCCAGCAGCTGGGGGCCAGCAGGGCTAGCGGGTTACGAGCAGTACTTC. This codes for CASSWGPAGLAGYEQYF.

This clone was observed a handful of times. The V gene is TRBV19, the J gene TRBJ1-5, with no clear D. Trimming left V 8 bases short and J 5 bases short, with 16 bases between. CDR3 length: 14 amino acids. Germline V CDR1 and CDR2: LNHDA, SQIVND (reference sequence). CDR3 amino acids: CASVKVFDDQPQHF. Here the CDR3 DNA reads TGTGCCAGTGTTAAGGTGTTTGACGATCAGCCCCAGCATTTT. The full variable domain, its missing parts supplied by reference TRBV19 and TRBJ1-5, is DGGITQSPKYLFRKEGQNVTLSCEQNLNHDAMYWYRQDPGQGLRLIYYSQIVNDFQKGDIAEGYSVSREKKESFPLTVTSAQKNPTAFYLCASVKVFDDQPQHFGDGTRLSIL.

The V call is TRBV2, the J call TRBJ2-1; 7 nucleotides align to TRBD1. V was clipped by 7 bases and J by 7 bases; unmatched bases: 4. This CDR3 region has 12 residues. Germline CDR1 SNHLY, CDR2 FYNNEI. In nucleotides, the CDR3 is TGTGCCAGCAACGACAGGGAGAATGAGCAGTTCTTC. Protein product: CASNDRENEQFF.

The chain couples TRBV2 to TRBJ2-1; 9 bases are a match to TRBD1. The CDR3 loop spans 13 amino acids. Germline CDR1 SNHLY, CDR2 FYNNEI. Losses at the gene ends were 8 bases for V and 5 bases for J; bases not matched to a gene: 4. The CDR3 sequence: CASDRGGNNEQFF. Written as DNA, the CDR3 is TGTGCCAGCGACAGGGGGGGTAACAATGAGCAGTTCTTC.

The rearrangement links TRBV6-5 to TRBJ2-3, with D perhaps given as TRBD1 or TRBD2 (5 bases each). V gave up 7 bases and J gave up 1 base, with 12 bases separating them. Germline lookup yields CDR1 MNHEY and CDR2 SVGAGI. This CDR3 region has 14 residues. The CDR3 protein is CASTTGRRTDTQYF. In nucleotides, the CDR3 is TGTGCCAGCACCACGGGACGCCGCACAGATACGCAGTATTTT.

V gene TRBV5-4 combines with J gene TRBJ2-1, with TRBD2 matching over 16 bases. CDR3 size: 16 residues. From germline, CDR1 is SGHNT and CDR2 YYREEE (reference sequence). The J segment lost 5 bases and the V segment lost 4 bases, leaving 3 bases of the junction unmatched. CDR3 sequence (DNA): TGTGCCAGCAGCCCGGGACTAGCGGGAGGGGACAATGAGCAGTTCTTC. It codes for CASSPGLAGGDNEQFF.

This chain joins TRBV5-1 and TRBJ2-1; TRBD2 might be the D (5 bases). The V end was cut by 6 bases, the J end by 0 bases, with 13 bases between. Germline V gives CDR1 SGHRS, CDR2 YFSETQ. This CDR3 is 15 amino acids long. CDR3 amino acids: CASTGSGGSYNEQFF. The DNA of the CDR3 is TGCGCCAGCACCGGAAGTGGAGGCTCCTACAATGAGCAGTTCTTC.

V gene TRBV19 combines with J gene TRBJ1-2; D not certain. Germline assignment: CDR1 LNHDA and CDR2 SQIVND (reference sequence). The CDR3 sequence is 10 residues long. The V end was cut by 5 bases, the J end by 4 bases, with 2 bases between. The DNA of the CDR3 is TGTGCCAGTAGTTCCTATGGCTACACCTTC. Encoded protein: CASSSYGYTF.

This clone appeared a single time. This sample includes further DNA sequences coding for the same CDR3. This chain joins TRBV19 and TRBJ1-5; perhaps TRBD1 as D (5 bases). Deletions cut 5 bases from V and 1 base from J, with 12 bases between. The V gene's germline CDR1 is LNHDA and CDR2 SQIVND (reference sequence). The CDR3 contains 15 residues. CDR3: CASSLNRDSNQPQHF. CDR3 nucleotides: TGTGCCAGTAGTCTCAACCGGGACAGCAATCAGCCCCAGCATTTT.

This clone occurred a few times. The same CDR3 also results from other DNA sequences found in this sample. The chain is built from TRBV5-1 and TRBJ1-1; D is perhaps TRBD1 (5 bases). The CDR3 loop spans 13 amino acids. The germline V gene has CDR1 SGHRS and CDR2 YFSETQ. V lost 0 bases and J 3 bases, leaving 6 bases between the germline ends. The CDR3 DNA reads as TGCGCCAGCAGCTTGGGAGGGGACACTGAAGCTTTCTTT. Amino acid sequence: CASSLGGDTEAFF.

This rearrangement joins TRBV6-6 to TRBJ2-7; 16 positions agree with TRBD2. CDR1 and CDR2 (germline): MNHNY, SVGAGI (reference sequence). V gave up 5 bases and J gave up 5 bases; unmatched junction bases: 6. This CDR3 has 16 amino acids. The CDR3 loop is CASSQGLAGGDHEQYF. The CDR3 DNA reads as TGTGCCAGCAGTCAGGGACTAGCGGGAGGGGACCACGAGCAGTACTTC.

The CDR3 reads CAISGKRSNTEAFF. DNA of the CDR3: TGTGCCATCAGTGGTAAAAGGTCTAACACTGAAGCTTTCTTT. The gene calls are TRBV10-3 and TRBJ1-1, with D unclear. The V and J ends lost 4 bases and 2 bases respectively, with 11 bases between them. CDR1 and CDR2 (germline): ENHRY, SYGVKD. The CDR3 extends over 14 amino acids.

The chain has TRBV11-2 and TRBJ1-3; no definite D call. V was pared by 0 bases and J by 9 bases, with 9 bases between. Germline V lookup: CDR1 SGHAT, CDR2 FQNNGV. The CDR3 spans 13 residues. This CDR3 is CASSLDRSPTIYF. The CDR3 region has the DNA TGTGCCAGCAGCTTAGATAGGAGTCCCACCATATATTTT.

About this clone itself: The same CDR3 arises from other DNA sequences in this sample as well. The gene calls are TRBV9 and TRBJ2-1; possibly TRBD2 for D (5 bases). Germline-derived CDR1 and CDR2 are SGDLS and YYNGEE. The CDR3 is 16 amino acids. V was trimmed by 2 bases and J by 0 bases, leaving 12 bases between them. CDR3 nucleotide sequence: TGTGCCAGCAGCGTTCTTAGCGTGAGCTCCTACAATGAGCAGTTCTTC. Amino acids: CASSVLSVSSYNEQFF.

The CDR3 is CASSCTQYF. In DNA, the CDR3 is TGTGCCAGCAGCTGCACGCAGTACTTC. This chain uses TRBV7-2 with TRBJ2-7; D ambiguous. CDR3 length: 9 residues. Germline loops: CDR1 SGHTA, CDR2 FQGNSA. V was cut by 4 bases and J by 9 bases, with 4 bases left in between.